Listed here are 29 T cell receptor beta chains from one sample, sequenced in a study of shared clonotypes between healthy human individuals. Data came from immunoSEQ multiplex PCR; TCRdb stores just in-frame clones and leaves some out. The top ten clones hold approximately 1.3% of a sample with about 1 million clones, roughly 80% of them seen once. Material: memory CD4+ T cells sorted from blood. Stated subset: CD45RA-negative fraction. The receptors here all came from a man aged 18 to 35 in good health.

J is TRBJ2-1 and V is TRBV7-8; no reliable D call. CDR1 is SGHVS and CDR2 is FQNEAQ in the germline V gene. Deletions cut 5 bases from V and 2 bases from J, with 4 bases between. This CDR3 is built from 12 residues. Written as DNA, the CDR3 is TGTGCCAGCAGCACACCCTACAATGAGCAGTTCTTC. Translation: CASSTPYNEQFF.

J is TRBJ2-1 and V is TRBV6-5; 11 bases align to TRBD2. The germline CDR1 and CDR2 sequences are MNHEY and SVGAGI. The CDR3 has 14 residues. V lost 7 bases to trimming and J lost 12 bases; unmatched junction nucleotides: 11. This CDR3 reads CASTKAGTSGWQFF. CDR3 DNA sequence: TGTGCCAGCACCAAAGCTGGGACTAGCGGATGGCAGTTCTTC.

The chain links TRBV18 to TRBJ1-1; no reliable D call. The CDR3 is made up of 14 amino acids. Deletions cut 3 bases from V and 7 bases from J, with 15 bases between. The germline gives CDR1 KGHSH, CDR2 LQKENI. This CDR3 reads CASSPLGQALEAFF. DNA of the CDR3: TGTGCCAGCTCACCGCTCGGGCAGGCTCTTGAAGCTTTCTTT.

This chain joins TRBV2 and TRBJ1-6; no definite D call. The germline V gene has CDR1 SNHLY and CDR2 FYNNEI. V was trimmed by 8 bases and J by 0 bases, leaving 8 bases between them. The length of the CDR3 is 14 residues. The DNA of the CDR3 is TGTGCCAGCGTTCAGATCTCCTATAATTCACCCCTCCACTTT. Amino acid sequence: CASVQISYNSPLHF.

The chain uses TRBV7-5 and TRBJ2-5; the table names TRBD1, a call not compared with the DNA. TRBV7-5 is classified as a pseudogene. The CDR3 runs to 14 residues. The DNA of the CDR3 is TGTGCCAGAAGCGAGGGACAGGGTGGAGAGACCCAGTACTTC. Protein product: CARSEGQGGETQYF.

This clone was observed a single time. J is TRBJ2-1 and V is TRBV5-6, with D uncertain. The germline CDR1 and CDR2 sequences are SGHDT and YYEEEE. This CDR3 is built from 11 residues. V was clipped by 0 bases and J by 8 bases, with 3 bases between them. CDR3 in DNA: TGTGCCAGCAGCTTGGAGGATGAGCAGTTCTTC. Amino acid sequence: CASSLEDEQFF.

The genes are TRBV19 and TRBJ1-2; D is unclear. The germline CDR1 and CDR2 sequences are LNHDA and SQIVND (reference sequence). V lost 3 bases and J 8 bases, leaving 16 bases between the germline ends. The CDR3 extends over 14 amino acids. The CDR3 sequence is CASSIVLERRGYTF. For the CDR3, the DNA is TGTGCCAGTAGTATTGTATTGGAACGTCGCGGCTACACCTTC.

This chain connects TRBV19 to TRBJ1-1, with 8 positions matching TRBD1. V trimming: 6 bases; J trimming: 10 bases; junction bases outside the gene matches: 10. The germline gives CDR1 LNHDA, CDR2 SQIVND (reference sequence). CDR3 length: 13 residues. CDR3 nucleotide sequence: TGTGCCAGTAGACAAGGACAGGGACACCTAGCTTTCTTT. Translating it yields CASRQGQGHLAFF.

This clone showed up just a few times. This sequence joins TRBV28 and TRBJ1-3; D unresolved. The CDR3 extends over 13 amino acids. Germline loops: CDR1 MDHEN, CDR2 SYDVKM. V was trimmed by 3 bases and J by 2 bases, leaving 5 bases between them. CDR3 in DNA: TGTGCCAGCAGTTTTCGAGCTGGAAACACCATATATTTT. Translated, it gives CASSFRAGNTIYF.

The gene calls are TRBV9 and TRBJ2-3; the D gene is possibly TRBD1 (6 bases). Deletions cut 1 base from V and 3 bases from J, with 12 bases between. This CDR3 spans 15 amino acids. Germline lookup yields CDR1 SGDLS and CDR2 YYNGEE. The CDR3 DNA reads TGTGCCAGCAGCGTATATGGGCAGGGGACAGATACGCAGTATTTT. Its protein product is CASSVYGQGTDTQYF.

This clone was detected only once. The rearrangement uses TRBV6-5 and TRBJ1-3; tentative D call: TRBD1 (6 bases). Trimming took 5 bases from V and 1 from J, leaving 9 bases between them. The CDR3 runs to 14 residues. In germline, CDR1 is MNHEY, CDR2 SVGAGI. The CDR3 DNA sequence: TGTGCCAGCAGTCCACAGGGATCTGGAAACACCATATATTTT. It specifies CASSPQGSGNTIYF.

The chain combines TRBV7-2 with TRBJ2-7, with D possibly being TRBD1 or TRBD2 (5 bases each). This CDR3 spans 13 amino acids. CDR1 and CDR2 from the germline V gene are SGHTA and FQGNSA. V was shortened by 8 bases and J by 7 bases, with 18 bases between the two germline ends. CDR3: CASATLGDREQYF. CDR3 DNA sequence: TGTGCCAGCGCCACACTAGGGGATAGGGAGCAGTACTTC.

This clone appeared a few times. The chain combines TRBV6-5 with TRBJ2-2; tentatively, D is TRBD1 (6 bases). Germline V gene sequence: CDR1 MNHEY, CDR2 SVGAGI. CDR3 length equals 15 residues. Deletions cut 7 bases from V and 0 bases from J, with 12 bases between. CDR3 region: CASTPGTTNTGELFF. The CDR3 bases are TGTGCCAGCACCCCCGGGACAACGAACACCGGGGAGCTGTTTTTT.

This clone has more than one count but fewer than ten. The chain joins TRBV30 to TRBJ1-5, with D perhaps TRBD1 (5 bases). The germline CDR1 and CDR2 sequences are GTSNPN and SVGIG (reference sequence). V was trimmed by 0 bases and J by 0 bases, leaving 15 bases between them. The CDR3 has 17 residues. CDR3: CAWSVDRGTYSNQPQHF. The CDR3 DNA follows: TGTGCCTGGAGTGTAGATAGGGGAACCTATAGCAATCAGCCCCAGCATTTT.

Remarks on this clone: The same CDR3 can be traced to other DNA sequences in this sample. The J gene is TRBJ2-3, the V gene TRBV7-3; perhaps D is TRBD1 or TRBD2 (5 bases each). This CDR3 has 15 residues. The germline V gene has CDR1 SGHTA and CDR2 FQGTGA. Between the trimmed V and J ends, which lost 6 bases and 2 bases, there was a span of 15 bases. The CDR3 nucleotides are TGTGCCAGCAGTCCTACGGGACGACACACAGATACGCAGTATTTT. This codes for CASSPTGRHTDTQYF.

The V and J genes are TRBV27 and TRBJ1-2; D is possibly TRBD1 (5 bases). The CDR3 length is 17 residues. CDR1 is MNHEY and CDR2 is SMNVEV in the germline V gene (reference sequence). V shed 4 bases and J shed 0 bases, with 18 bases lying between them. The DNA for the CDR3 is TGTGCCAGCAGTTCGTTGGGGTGGGGGAACTCTAACTATGGCTACACCTTC. This translates into CASSSLGWGNSNYGYTF.

The CDR3: CAWSGGWRLNTGELFF. CDR3 bases: TGTGCCTGGAGCGGGGGGTGGCGATTGAACACCGGGGAGCTGTTTTTT. The V gene is TRBV30, the J gene TRBJ2-2, with 7 positions matching TRBD2. The length of the CDR3 is 16 residues. Germline V gene data show CDR1 as GTSNPN and CDR2 as SVGIG (reference sequence). V lost 3 bases and J lost 1; bases outside the gene matches: 8. Drawing the rest from reference TRBV30 and TRBJ2-2, the complete variable domain is SQTIHQWPATLVQPVGSPLSLECTVEGTSNPNLYWYRQAAGRGLQLLFYSVGIGQISSEVPQNLSASRPQDRQFILSSKKLLLSDSGFYLCAWSGGWRLNTGELFFGEGSRLTVL.

V usage is TRBV11-2 and J usage is TRBJ2-3, with D possibly being TRBD2 (6 bases). The germline V and J ends were trimmed by 5 bases and 4 bases, with 13 bases remaining between them. CDR1 is SGHAT, CDR2 FQNNGV, per germline. The CDR3 covers 14 residues. For the CDR3, the DNA is TGTGCCAGCAGCGCCGGAGGGCTATCAGATACGCAGTATTTT. Its protein is CASSAGGLSDTQYF.

This clone was seen a few times. The rearrangement uses TRBV18 and TRBJ1-2; 10 nucleotides match TRBD1. The CDR3 is 17 amino acids. Trimming removed 2 bases from V and 2 bases from J; junction bases left unmatched: 8. In germline, CDR1 is KGHSH, CDR2 LQKENI. The CDR3 is CASSPTKPGQGNYGYTF. DNA for the CDR3: TGTGCCAGCTCACCAACTAAGCCGGGACAGGGGAACTATGGCTACACCTTC.

The chain has TRBV27 and TRBJ1-1; D not resolved. Germline CDR1 is MNHEY and CDR2 is SMNVEV (reference sequence). V shed 3 bases and J shed 0 bases, with 11 bases lying between them. The CDR3 consists of 15 residues. CDR3 nucleotides: TGTGCCAGCAGTTTTCGGGCGGAGATGAACACTGAAGCTTTCTTT. Translated, it gives CASSFRAEMNTEAFF.

The chain recombines TRBV14 with TRBJ2-3; D could derive from TRBD1 or TRBD2 (5 bases each). Trimming cost V 4 bases and J 2 bases, with 10 bases left between them. Germline assignment: CDR1 SGHDN and CDR2 FVKESK. The CDR3 covers 14 residues. The chain's CDR3 is CASSRGTLTDTQYF. CDR3 bases: TGTGCCAGCAGCCGAGGGACCCTCACAGATACGCAGTATTTT.

With regard to this clone: Other DNA sequences in the sample encode the same CDR3. The rearrangement joins TRBV14 to TRBJ1-1; D is ambiguous. The germline CDR1 and CDR2 sequences are SGHDN and FVKESK. The V and J ends lost 1 base and 1 base respectively, with 4 bases between them. The CDR3 runs 13 residues. In DNA form, the CDR3 reads TGTGCCAGCAGCCAAGGAGGGAACACTGAAGCTTTCTTT. Translation gives CASSQGGNTEAFF.

The V call is TRBV29-1, the J call TRBJ2-5; 12 nucleotides align to TRBD2. The J call could be wrong; TRBJ2-7 is a better fit for the DNA end. The CDR3 spans 13 residues. CDR1 is SQVTM, CDR2 ANQGSEA, per germline. The CDR3: CSVRTSGVYEQYF. CDR3 coding DNA: TGCAGCGTTCGGACTAGCGGGGTTTACGAGCAGTACTTC.

The gene calls are TRBV19 and TRBJ1-2, with TRBD1 matching 7 bases. The V and J ends lost 4 bases and 2 bases, in that order; junction bases with no gene match: 4. Per the germline V gene, CDR1 is LNHDA and CDR2 is SQIVND (reference sequence). CDR3 length: 14 residues. The CDR3 here is CASSTRQGNYGYTF. CDR3 nucleotides: TGTGCCAGTAGTACCCGACAGGGCAACTATGGCTACACCTTC.

This chain links TRBV28 with TRBJ2-3; a possible D gene is TRBD1 (6 bases). Between the trimmed V and J ends, which lost 5 bases and 0 bases, there was a span of 12 bases. The CDR3 has 15 amino acids. Per germline, CDR1 MDHEN and CDR2 SYDVKM. The CDR3 nucleotides read TGTGCCAGCAGTCTTGACAGGACTAGCACAGATACGCAGTATTTT. Translated, it gives CASSLDRTSTDTQYF. Based on the CDR3 plus reference TRBV28 and TRBJ2-3, the full variable domain is DVKVTQSSRYLVKRTGEKVFLECVQDMDHENMFWYRQDPGLGLRLIYFSYDVKMKEKGDIPEGYSVSREKKERFSLILESASTNQTSMYLCASSLDRTSTDTQYFGPGTRLTVL.

The chain combines TRBV9 with TRBJ2-3; D gene uncertain. The germline V gene has CDR1 SGDLS and CDR2 YYNGEE. V was shortened by 1 base and J by 1 base, with 16 bases between the two germline ends. This CDR3 comprises 17 residues. The CDR3 nucleotides are TGTGCCAGCAGCGTAACCGTAGCAGAACATGGCACAGATACGCAGTATTTT. This sequence encodes CASSVTVAEHGTDTQYF.

V usage is TRBV4-1 and J usage is TRBJ2-7; 9 bases map to TRBD1. J gave up 5 bases and V 0 bases, and 11 bases lay outside the gene matches. The germline CDR1 and CDR2 sequences are MGHRA and YSYEKL. This CDR3 comprises 17 residues. In nucleotides, the CDR3 is TGCGCCAGCAGCCAAGATTCTGGGACAGGGACGTGGGACGAGCAGTACTTC. Translating it yields CASSQDSGTGTWDEQYF.

This chain links TRBV29-1 with TRBJ2-1; TRBD1 might be the D (5 bases). V gave up 3 bases and J gave up 0 bases, with 9 bases separating them. The CDR3 contains 14 residues. Germline V CDR1 and CDR2: SQVTM, ANQGSEA. CDR3 nucleotide sequence: TGCAGCGTTGAGGACATTTCCTCCTACAATGAGCAGTTCTTC. Amino acids: CSVEDISSYNEQFF.

The CDR3 is CASSPTGENYGYTF. The CDR3 coding sequence is TGTGCCAGTAGTCCGACAGGGGAAAACTATGGCTACACCTTC. The chain is built from TRBV19 and TRBJ1-2; 8 positions agree with TRBD1. The CDR3 runs 14 residues. J gave up 2 bases and V 5 bases, and 4 bases lay outside the gene matches. Germline V CDR1 and CDR2: LNHDA, SQIVND (reference sequence).